These 32 T cell receptor beta chains were all obtained from the same sample, sequenced in a study of a mutant IDH1 vaccine in newly diagnosed glioma. Antigens of these TCRs are unknown. Data came from immunoSEQ multiplex PCR; TCRdb stores just in-frame clones and leaves some out. The sample has around 50,000 clones, 90% seen once. Noted time point: week 5, during vaccination. With topical imiquimod, each dose of the vaccine consisted of 300 ug of mutant IDH1 20-mer peptide. Source: PBMCs, taken from a glioma patient whose treatment included an IDH1 peptide vaccine. These receptors were obtained from a woman aged 40-49 years with glioma.

This sequence joins TRBV7-9 and TRBJ1-4; 10 bases line up with TRBD1. The CDR3 contains 15 residues. The germline gives CDR1 SEHNR, CDR2 FQNEAQ (reference sequence). V shed 5 bases, J shed 8 bases, and the junction held 8 bases outside the gene matches. The CDR3 loop is CASSTTDRGFEKLFF. CDR3 coding DNA: TGTGCCAGCAGCACCACGGACAGGGGGTTCGAAAAACTGTTTTTT.

The rearrangement joins TRBV14 to TRBJ2-7; no firm D call. V lost 1 base, J lost 4 bases, and 5 bases lay in between. The CDR3 loop spans 12 amino acids. The germline gives CDR1 SGHDN, CDR2 FVKESK. The CDR3 sequence is CASSQGLYEQYF. Here the CDR3 DNA reads TGTGCCAGCAGCCAAGGTTTATACGAGCAGTACTTC.

V and J are TRBV15 and TRBJ2-7, with 7 bases that match TRBD1. From germline, CDR1 is LNHNV and CDR2 YYDKDF (reference sequence). V shed 2 bases, J shed 0 bases, and the junction held 7 bases outside the gene matches. The CDR3 is 16 residues long. CDR3 protein: CATSRLRQGSSYEQYF. The DNA of the CDR3 is TGTGCCACCAGCAGACTTAGACAGGGCTCCTCCTACGAGCAGTACTTC.

The CDR3: CASSIERNEQFF. The CDR3 DNA is TGTGCCAGTAGTATAGAGCGGAATGAGCAGTTCTTC. V gene TRBV19 combines with J gene TRBJ2-1; D unclear. The CDR3 totals 12 residues. Trimming removed 0 bases from V and 7 bases from J, with 4 bases in between. Germline CDR1 reads LNHDA; CDR2 reads SQIVND (reference sequence).

This clone was detected only once. The chain links TRBV6-6 to TRBJ1-2, with D perhaps TRBD1 (6 bases). V lost 5 bases, J lost 2 bases, and 12 bases lay in between. This CDR3 spans 14 amino acids. CDR1 and CDR2 (germline): MNHNY, SVGAGI (reference sequence). CDR3 in amino acids: CASSQRGENYGYTF. The CDR3 DNA follows: TGTGCCAGCAGTCAGAGGGGGGAGAACTATGGCTACACCTTC.

V is TRBV7-9 and J is TRBJ1-1; 7 positions match TRBD1. Germline V gene lookup returns CDR1 SEHNR and CDR2 FQNEAQ (reference sequence). Trimming removed 2 bases from V and 4 bases from J; junction bases left unmatched: 4. The CDR3 has 14 residues. The CDR3 protein is CASSLSQGSTEAFF. CDR3 DNA sequence: TGTGCCAGCAGCTTATCACAGGGGAGCACTGAAGCTTTCTTT.

The V gene is TRBV5-1, the J gene TRBJ1-1; no firm D call. The CDR3 is made up of 13 amino acids. Trimming removed 0 bases from V and 4 bases from J, with 7 bases in between. Germline-derived CDR1 and CDR2 are SGHRS and YFSETQ. CDR3 amino acids: CASSLVGTTEAFF. The CDR3 DNA follows: TGCGCCAGCAGCTTGGTTGGCACCACTGAAGCTTTCTTT.

The gene calls are TRBV7-9 and TRBJ1-2; D is unresolved. Trimming removed 4 bases from V and 8 bases from J, with 8 bases in between. Germline V gene data show CDR1 as SEHNR and CDR2 as FQNEAQ (reference sequence). This CDR3 comprises 11 residues. The CDR3 region is CASSSTQGYTF. CDR3 in DNA: TGTGCCAGCAGCTCCACTCAAGGCTACACCTTC. Using reference TRBV7-9 and TRBJ1-2 for the parts outside the CDR3, the full variable domain is DTGVSQNPRHKITKRGQNVTFRCDPISEHNRLYWYRQTLGQGPEFLTYFQNEAQLEKSRLLSDRFSAERPKGSFSTLEIQRTEQGDSAMYLCASSSTQGYTFGSGTRLTVV.

CDR3 DNA sequence: TGCGCCAGCAGCCAAACGAGAGAGACAGGGAGGAGGAATGAGCAGTTCTTC. It specifies CASSQTRETGRRNEQFF. This chain uses TRBV4-1 with TRBJ2-1, with a possible D match to TRBD1 (7 bases). V lost 2 bases and J lost 7, with 21 bases in between. Germline V gene sequence: CDR1 MGHRA, CDR2 YSYEKL. CDR3 length: 17 amino acids.

This rearrangement joins TRBV5-1 to TRBJ2-3, with a weak D call TRBD2 (5 bases). This CDR3 has 13 residues. Germline CDR1 and CDR2: SGHRS and YFSETQ. Deletions cut 4 bases from V and 0 bases from J, with 6 bases between. The CDR3 protein is CASSPGSTDTQYF. In nucleotides, the CDR3 is TGCGCCAGCAGCCCGGGGAGCACAGATACGCAGTATTTT.

The J gene is TRBJ2-1, the V gene TRBV5-1; TRBD1 aligns across 9 bases. The V and J ends lost 3 bases and 3 bases, in that order; junction bases with no gene match: 4. The CDR3 covers 15 residues. Germline values: CDR1 SGHRS, CDR2 YFSETQ. CDR3 sequence (DNA): TGCGCCAGCAGCTCGGGACAGGGCTTCTACAATGAGCAGTTCTTC. Encoded protein: CASSSGQGFYNEQFF.

The chain carries TRBV7-2 and TRBJ2-7; maybe TRBD1 (6 bases). Germline V lookup: CDR1 SGHTA, CDR2 FQGNSA. Trimming cost V 3 bases and J 3 bases, with 12 bases left between them. The CDR3 totals 14 residues. CDR3: CASSFRQDRYEQYF. DNA for the CDR3: TGTGCCAGCAGCTTCCGACAGGACCGCTACGAGCAGTACTTC.

Only a few counts were recorded for this clone. V is TRBV18 and J is TRBJ1-1; D is perhaps TRBD1 (6 bases). Germline CDR1 reads KGHSH; CDR2 reads LQKENI. Trimming removed 6 bases at V and 4 bases at J, with 12 bases between. The CDR3 contains 13 residues. CDR3 DNA sequence: TGTGCCAGCTCGCTTCCGGGGGCCACTGAAGCTTTCTTT. Residues: CASSLPGATEAFF.

The chain uses TRBV4-2 and TRBJ2-3; 10 bases fit TRBD2. Germline CDR1 and CDR2: LGHNA and YNFKEQ. With V trimmed by 0 bases and J by 3 bases, 6 bases remained unmatched. This CDR3 region has 17 residues. In DNA form, the CDR3 reads TGTGCCAGCAGCCAAGAAGAGCGGGAGGGCCGGACAGATACGCAGTATTTT. The encoded protein is CASSQEEREGRTDTQYF.

This clone showed up just once. The chain couples TRBV9 to TRBJ2-1; weak D call: TRBD2 (5 bases). The germline V and J ends were trimmed by 4 bases and 3 bases, with 17 bases remaining between them. The CDR3 is 16 amino acids. The germline V gene encodes CDR1 SGDLS and CDR2 YYNGEE. As DNA, the CDR3 is TGTGCCAGCAGCTCCTCCCCTCTAGCCGACTACAATGAGCAGTTCTTC. As protein: CASSSSPLADYNEQFF.

A remark on this clone: This CDR3 is also generated by other DNA sequences in the sample. This chain connects TRBV5-1 to TRBJ1-1, with D possibly being TRBD1 (5 bases). V lost 0 bases and J 0 bases, leaving 9 bases between the germline ends. The CDR3 runs 15 residues. Germline V gives CDR1 SGHRS, CDR2 YFSETQ. CDR3 amino acids: CASSLGTGMNTEAFF. In DNA form, the CDR3 reads TGCGCCAGCAGCTTGGGAACAGGCATGAACACTGAAGCTTTCTTT.

This clone is a singleton in its sample. This chain connects TRBV9 to TRBJ2-2, with a tentative D call TRBD2 (6 bases). CDR3 length equals 15 residues. Germline V lookup: CDR1 SGDLS, CDR2 YYNGEE. V was trimmed by 2 bases and J by 4 bases, leaving 12 bases between them. The CDR3 DNA sequence: TGTGCCAGCAGCGTGACGGGAGAAGTCACCGGGGAGCTGTTTTTT. It encodes CASSVTGEVTGELFF. The variable domain in full, completed from reference TRBV9 and TRBJ2-2, reads DSGVTQTPKHLITATGQRVTLRCSPRSGDLSVYWYQQSLDQGLQFLIQYYNGEERAKGNILERFSAQQFPDLHSELNLSSLELGDSALYFCASSVTGEVTGELFFGEGSRLTVL.

This clone was observed once. The chain links TRBV6-1 to TRBJ2-7; 7 nucleotides agree with TRBD1. Germline V gives CDR1 MNHNS, CDR2 SASEGT. The CDR3 is 15 residues long. After removal of 6 bases from V and 2 bases from J, the junction contained 10 bases not matched to a gene. CDR3 nucleotide sequence: TGTGCCAGCAGGACTAATCCAGGGGGAACCTACGAGCAGTACTTC. Translation gives CASRTNPGGTYEQYF.

The rearrangement links TRBV5-4 to TRBJ2-3, with 8 bases matching TRBD2. V lost 5 bases, J lost 6 bases, and 11 bases stayed unmatched. The CDR3 has 15 residues. CDR1 and CDR2 from the germline V gene are SGHNT and YYREEE (reference sequence). CDR3 residues: CASSSGLVGSDTQYF. The CDR3 DNA reads TGTGCCAGCAGTTCGGGACTAGTGGGTTCCGATACGCAGTATTTT.

The chain carries TRBV7-9 and TRBJ1-2; 7 nucleotides match TRBD1. With V trimmed by 5 bases and J by 7 bases, 7 bases remained unmatched. Germline CDR1 and CDR2: SEHNR and FQNEAQ (reference sequence). The CDR3 extends over 13 amino acids. CDR3 nucleotides: TGTGCCAGCAGCCAGGGACAGCCTTCTGGCTACACCTTC. This codes for CASSQGQPSGYTF.

The V and J genes are TRBV6-6 and TRBJ2-7; TRBD2 matches 12 bases. Germline CDR1 reads MNHNY; CDR2 reads SVGAGI (reference sequence). The CDR3 loop spans 15 amino acids. Losses at the gene ends were 6 bases for V and 0 bases for J; bases not matched to a gene: 3. CDR3 nucleotide sequence: TGTGCCAGCAGGCTAGCGGGAGGGCCCTCCTACGAGCAGTACTTC. Translating it yields CASRLAGGPSYEQYF.

The V and J genes are TRBV5-6 and TRBJ1-4; TRBD1 matches at 8 bases. This CDR3 is 14 amino acids long. Germline CDR1 reads SGHDT; CDR2 reads YYEEEE. V lost 4 bases to trimming and J lost 5 bases; unmatched junction nucleotides: 4. The CDR3 loop reads CASSHRQGNEKLFF. In DNA form, the CDR3 reads TGTGCCAGCAGCCACAGACAGGGGAATGAAAAACTGTTTTTT.

As DNA, the CDR3 is TGTGCCAGCAGCTCCCGGGACAGGGGCTGGCCCTCCTACAATGAGCAGTTCTTC. Translating it yields CASSSRDRGWPSYNEQFF. This chain uses TRBV28 with TRBJ2-1, with TRBD1 matching over 10 bases. Per germline, CDR1 MDHEN and CDR2 SYDVKM. The CDR3 is made up of 18 amino acids. Trimming removed 6 bases from V and 0 bases from J; junction bases left unmatched: 11.

CDR3 protein: CASSQGLTDTQYF. The CDR3 region has the DNA TGTGCCAGCAGCCAGGGACTGACAGATACGCAGTATTTT. The V call is TRBV5-4, the J call TRBJ2-3, with a possible D match to TRBD2 (6 bases). V lost 4 bases to trimming and J lost 3 bases, with 9 bases between them. CDR1 and CDR2 (germline): SGHNT, YYREEE (reference sequence). This CDR3 spans 13 amino acids.

Only one count was recorded for this clone. The gene calls are TRBV11-3 and TRBJ2-5; TRBD1 agrees at 8 bases. CDR3 length equals 13 residues. J was trimmed by 3 bases and V by 5 bases; bases with no gene match: 2. Germline CDR1 and CDR2: SGHNT and YENEEA. CDR3 nucleotides: TGTGCCAGCAGCGCAGGGGGCGAAGAGACCCAGTACTTC. This translates into CASSAGGEETQYF.

The V call is TRBV2, the J call TRBJ1-5; D is perhaps TRBD1 (6 bases). With 4 bases removed from V and 7 bases from J, the gap between germline ends came to 14 bases. The CDR3 is 14 amino acids. The germline V gene encodes CDR1 SNHLY and CDR2 FYNNEI. The DNA for the CDR3 is TGTGCCAGCAGTGCCTCGGGGGCGCGGCAGCCCCAGCATTTT. Encoded protein: CASSASGARQPQHF.

This chain links TRBV9 with TRBJ2-3; 9 nucleotides align to TRBD2. CDR3 length: 16 residues. V lost 3 bases, J lost 0 bases, and 5 bases stayed unmatched. Germline CDR1 reads SGDLS; CDR2 reads YYNGEE. CDR3 in amino acids: CASSETSGQSTDTQYF. CDR3 DNA sequence: TGTGCCAGCAGCGAGACTAGCGGACAAAGCACAGATACGCAGTATTTT.

The chain is built from TRBV25-1 and TRBJ2-2; D unresolved. From germline, CDR1 is MGHDK and CDR2 SYGVNS. This CDR3 is 11 amino acids long. V was cut by 8 bases and J by 2 bases, with 3 bases left in between. CDR3 DNA: TGTGCCAGCGAAAACACCGGGGAGCTGTTTTTT. This sequence encodes CASENTGELFF.

This sequence joins TRBV4-1 and TRBJ2-2, with 8 bases identical to TRBD2. Germline assignment: CDR1 MGHRA and CDR2 YSYEKL. This CDR3 spans 18 amino acids. V was clipped by 3 bases and J by 4 bases; unmatched bases: 13. CDR3 sequence (DNA): TGCGCCAGCAGCCATAGGGTGCACCGGGAGGGCCCCACCGGGGAGCTGTTTTTT. Translating it yields CASSHRVHREGPTGELFF.

The gene calls are TRBV5-1 and TRBJ1-1; D not resolved. V dropped 5 bases and J dropped 1 base, with 6 bases sitting between them. Germline-derived CDR1 and CDR2 are SGHRS and YFSETQ. The CDR3 is 12 amino acids. This CDR3 is CASSFPNTEAFF. In nucleotides, the CDR3 is TGCGCCAGCAGTTTCCCGAACACTGAAGCTTTCTTT.

This clone came up a few times. The chain carries TRBV29-1 and TRBJ2-1; tentatively, D is TRBD1 (6 bases). Germline CDR1 and CDR2: SQVTM and ANQGSEA. Trimming left V 7 bases short and J 5 bases short, with 12 bases between. There are 12 residues in the CDR3. The CDR3 bases are TGCAGCGCCACGAGGGGGAACAATGAGCAGTTCTTC. This sequence encodes CSATRGNNEQFF.

The chain links TRBV6-5 to TRBJ1-6; D remains unclear. Germline V gene sequence: CDR1 MNHEY, CDR2 SVGAGI. V was trimmed by 5 bases and J by 9 bases, leaving 11 bases between them. The CDR3 sequence is 13 residues long. The CDR3 DNA sequence: TGTGCCAGCAGTCGCGGACGGCTTTCACCCCTCCACTTT. Protein product: CASSRGRLSPLHF.